This T cell receptor beta chain originates from a study of shared clonotypes between healthy human individuals. Study details: Donors were a couple of women and three men aged 18 to 49. Study findings and constraints: Shared across a few donors were approximately 5% of the naive CD4 clonotypes.

The CDR3 length is 17 residues. CDR1 is SGHRS, CDR2 YFSETQ, per germline. V lost 0 bases and J 0 bases, leaving 15 bases between the germline ends. Profiled with immunoSEQ multiplex PCR; TCRdb holds only in-frame clones, not every one. The sample has 650,000 to 750,000 clones, about three quarters seen once. About this clone itself: Its antigen is undetermined.

This receptor was obtained from a woman aged 25 to 39 in good health. This chain connects TRBV5-1 to TRBJ1-1; maybe TRBD1 (5 bases). The material sequenced was memory CD4+ T cells sorted from blood. Sample subset: CD45RA-negative fraction. CDR3 DNA sequence: TGCGCCAGCAGCTTGGGGGATACAGGCCGGTTGAACACTGAAGCTTTCTTT. This translates into CASSLGDTGRLNTEAFF. Full variable domain (remainder filled in from reference TRBV5-1 and TRBJ1-1): KAGVTQTPRYLIKTRGQQVTLSCSPISGHRSVSWYQQTPGQGLQFLFEYFSETQRNKGNFPGRFSGRQFSNSRSEMNVSTLELGDSALYLCASSLGDTGRLNTEAFFGQGTRLTVV.